These 17 T cell receptor beta chains originate from one sample sequenced in a study of breast tumors, draining lymph nodes, adjacent tissues. TCRdb re-analysed the multiplex PCR reads in MiXCR, keeping a single row per CDR3 protein. The table shows tens of thousands of distinct CDR3 sequences, with around 50% occurring only once. Sequencing was done on a sample of breast tumor tissue. The source of these receptors is a female donor with breast cancer. Some clones in this sample may be carry-over from other donors' samples.

This chain connects TRBV7-2 to TRBJ2-5, with D possibly being TRBD1 (6 bases). Trimming left V 5 bases short and J 1 base short, with 17 bases between. There are 16 residues in the CDR3. The germline V gene encodes CDR1 SGHTA and CDR2 FQGNSA. Here the CDR3 reads CASSGLGTPLQETQYF. The CDR3 DNA is TGTGCCAGCAGCGGATTGGGGACACCGCTCCAAGAGACCCAGTACTTC.

The chain combines TRBV7-9 with TRBJ1-2; D gene uncertain. V was cut by 5 bases and J by 4 bases, with 11 bases left in between. CDR3 length: 13 amino acids. From germline, CDR1 is SEHNR and CDR2 FQNEAQ (reference sequence). The CDR3 reads CASSHSTSYGYTF. In DNA form, the CDR3 reads TGTGCCAGCAGCCATTCGACTAGCTATGGCTACACCTTC. The full variable domain, in which reference TRBV7-9 and TRBJ1-2 provide the parts outside the CDR3, is DTGVSQNPRHKITKRGQNVTFRCDPISEHNRLYWYRQTLGQGPEFLTYFQNEAQLEKSRLLSDRFSAERPKGSFSTLEIQRTEQGDSAMYLCASSHSTSYGYTFGSGTRLTVV.

This clonotype appeared many times. V gene TRBV11-2 combines with J gene TRBJ2-5, with TRBD2 matching 9 bases. Germline loops: CDR1 SGHAT, CDR2 FQNNGV. The V and J ends lost 1 base and 1 base, in that order; junction bases with no gene match: 10. CDR3 size: 18 residues. CDR3: CASSLVPHPAGGQETQYF. The CDR3 nucleotides are TGTGCCAGCAGCTTAGTTCCCCACCCAGCGGGAGGCCAAGAGACCCAGTACTTC.

The chain couples TRBV7-9 to TRBJ1-2; no definite D call. The CDR3 has 12 residues. The V and J ends lost 5 bases and 4 bases respectively, with 8 bases between them. Germline CDR1 reads SEHNR; CDR2 reads FQNEAQ (reference sequence). CDR3 sequence (DNA): TGTGCCAGCAGCCGAGACTCCTATGGCTACACCTTC. It specifies CASSRDSYGYTF. The full variable domain, with the rest looked up from reference TRBV7-9 and TRBJ1-2, is DTGVSQNPRHKITKRGQNVTFRCDPISEHNRLYWYRQTLGQGPEFLTYFQNEAQLEKSRLLSDRFSAERPKGSFSTLEIQRTEQGDSAMYLCASSRDSYGYTFGSGTRLTVV.

The chain links TRBV19 to TRBJ1-6; perhaps TRBD1 as D (5 bases). The germline V gene has CDR1 LNHDA and CDR2 SQIVND (reference sequence). Trimming cost V 5 bases and J 7 bases, with 15 bases left between them. CDR3 size: 15 residues. The chain's CDR3 is CASSRSGTANSPLHF. The CDR3 nucleotides are TGTGCCAGTAGTCGCTCCGGGACTGCCAATTCACCCCTCCACTTT.

Relative to its sample, this clonotype is medium-sized (0.01 to 0.1%). The J gene is TRBJ2-2, the V gene TRBV9; D gene unclear. This CDR3 has 16 residues. Germline CDR1 SGDLS, CDR2 YYNGEE. V was cut by 0 bases and J by 0 bases, with 9 bases left in between. The CDR3 DNA sequence: TGTGCCAGCAGCGTAGCTCTACAGTCGAACACCGGGGAGCTGTTTTTT. It encodes CASSVALQSNTGELFF. The whole variable domain, filled in from reference TRBV9 and TRBJ2-2, reads DSGVTQTPKHLITATGQRVTLRCSPRSGDLSVYWYQQSLDQGLQFLIQYYNGEERAKGNILERFSAQQFPDLHSELNLSSLELGDSALYFCASSVALQSNTGELFFGEGSRLTVL.

This clonotype was seen many times. V usage is TRBV5-4 and J usage is TRBJ2-7, with D unclear. V was trimmed by 0 bases and J by 7 bases, leaving 11 bases between them. Germline V gene lookup returns CDR1 SGHNT and CDR2 YYREEE (reference sequence). The CDR3 has 13 amino acids. CDR3 loop: CASSLDRSWEQYF. The CDR3 DNA reads TGTGCCAGCAGCTTGGACCGTTCGTGGGAGCAGTACTTC. Looking up the rest from reference TRBV5-4 and TRBJ2-7 gives the full variable domain: ETGVTQSPTHLIKTRGQQVTLRCSSQSGHNTVSWYQQALGQGPQFIFQYYREEENGRGNFPPRFSGLQFPNYSSELNVNALELDDSALYLCASSLDRSWEQYFGPGTRLTVT.

The genes are TRBV12-3 or TRBV12-4 and TRBJ2-6; 8 positions agree with TRBD1. The CDR3 is 21 amino acids. After removal of 3 bases from V and 2 bases from J, the junction contained 18 bases not matched to a gene. Written as DNA, the CDR3 is TGTGCCAGCAGTTTTACCCGAGACAGGGGAATAATGTATGCTGGGGCCAACGTCCTGACTTTC. This translates into CASSFTRDRGIMYAGANVLTF.

The gene calls are TRBV12-3 or TRBV12-4 and TRBJ2-5, with TRBD2 identical over 9 bases. The CDR3 is 14 amino acids. V lost 4 bases to trimming and J lost 4 bases; unmatched junction nucleotides: 4. CDR3 protein: CASSWLAGSETQYF. The DNA of the CDR3 is TGTGCCAGCAGTTGGCTAGCGGGGTCAGAGACCCAGTACTTC.

This sequence joins TRBV20-1 and TRBJ2-5; D may be TRBD2 (6 bases). This CDR3 has 15 residues. Germline V lookup: CDR1 DFQATT, CDR2 SNEGSKA (reference sequence). V lost 0 bases to trimming and J lost 1 base, with 12 bases between them. CDR3 bases: TGCAGTGCTAGAGATGCCGCGGGGACCCAAGAGACCCAGTACTTC. Its translation: CSARDAAGTQETQYF.

V and J are TRBV5-1 and TRBJ1-2; 7 nucleotides line up with TRBD1. Unmatched junction bases numbered 13, after V lost 0 bases and J lost 5 bases. In germline, CDR1 is SGHRS, CDR2 YFSETQ. The CDR3 is made up of 17 amino acids. The CDR3 region has the DNA TGCGCCAGCAGCTTGGGTATTACAGGGGAAGAGGAGTATGGCTACACCTTC. Translated, it gives CASSLGITGEEEYGYTF.

The chain joins TRBV12-3 or TRBV12-4 to TRBJ2-2; D not resolved. This CDR3 contains 14 residues. V was shortened by 2 bases and J by 4 bases, with 8 bases between the two germline ends. The CDR3 loop is CASSLMIGTGELFF. CDR3 DNA: TGTGCCAGCAGTTTAATGATAGGCACCGGGGAGCTGTTTTTT.

This clonotype is medium-sized in the sample. The chain carries TRBV7-6 and TRBJ1-2, with a weak D call TRBD1 (6 bases). The CDR3 spans 13 residues. Germline loops: CDR1 SGHVS, CDR2 FNYEAQ. The V end lost 4 bases, the J end lost 8 bases, and 14 bases lay between the germline ends. CDR3: CASSSDSGAGYTF. CDR3 DNA: TGTGCCAGCAGCTCGGACAGCGGGGCGGGCTACACCTTC.

Judged by abundance, this clonotype is medium-sized. The chain uses TRBV14 and TRBJ2-7, with D perhaps TRBD1 (5 bases). The germline gives CDR1 SGHDN, CDR2 FVKESK. Trimming shortened V by 0 bases and J by 3 bases, and 9 bases separated the two germline ends. CDR3 length: 14 residues. CDR3: CASSQEWGSYEQYF. CDR3 DNA: TGTGCCAGCAGCCAAGAATGGGGCAGCTACGAGCAGTACTTC.

The chain uses TRBV7-3 and TRBJ2-3, with TRBD1 as a possible D gene (7 bases). V was pared by 3 bases and J by 2 bases, with 12 bases between. Germline V lookup: CDR1 SGHTA, CDR2 FQGTGA. The CDR3 covers 15 residues. The CDR3 region is CASSFDRDSTDTQYF. The DNA for the CDR3 is TGTGCCAGCAGCTTCGACAGGGACTCCACAGATACGCAGTATTTT.

Worth noting for this clonotype: The junction shows a germline mismatch at one end, possibly a read error. V gene TRBV7-7 combines with J gene TRBJ2-5, with D possibly being TRBD1 or TRBD2 (5 bases each). This CDR3 is 12 amino acids long. Germline CDR1 is SSHAT and CDR2 is FNYEAQ (reference sequence). The CDR3 DNA is TGTGCTAGCAGCTTAGGGACGGGGACCCAGTACTTC. Translating gives CASSLGTGTQYF. The whole variable domain, filled in from reference TRBV7-7 and TRBJ2-5, reads GAGVSQSPRYKVTKRGQDVTLRCDPISSHATLYWYQQALGQGPEFLTYFNYEAQPDKSGLPSDRFSAERPEGSISTLTIQRTEQRDSAMYRCASSLGTGTQYFGPGTRLLVL.

The chain combines TRBV19 with TRBJ2-1; the D call may be TRBD1 or TRBD2 (5 bases each). CDR3 length equals 14 residues. Looked up from germline, CDR1 is LNHDA and CDR2 is SQIVND (reference sequence). V was pared by 7 bases and J by 0 bases, with 10 bases between. The CDR3 DNA reads as TGTGCCAGTAAGAGAGGGGACTCCTACAATGAGCAGTTCTTC. Protein sequence: CASKRGDSYNEQFF. The complete variable domain, with remaining parts taken from reference TRBV19 and TRBJ2-1, reads DGGITQSPKYLFRKEGQNVTLSCEQNLNHDAMYWYRQDPGQGLRLIYYSQIVNDFQKGDIAEGYSVSREKKESFPLTVTSAQKNPTAFYLCASKRGDSYNEQFFGPGTRLTVL.